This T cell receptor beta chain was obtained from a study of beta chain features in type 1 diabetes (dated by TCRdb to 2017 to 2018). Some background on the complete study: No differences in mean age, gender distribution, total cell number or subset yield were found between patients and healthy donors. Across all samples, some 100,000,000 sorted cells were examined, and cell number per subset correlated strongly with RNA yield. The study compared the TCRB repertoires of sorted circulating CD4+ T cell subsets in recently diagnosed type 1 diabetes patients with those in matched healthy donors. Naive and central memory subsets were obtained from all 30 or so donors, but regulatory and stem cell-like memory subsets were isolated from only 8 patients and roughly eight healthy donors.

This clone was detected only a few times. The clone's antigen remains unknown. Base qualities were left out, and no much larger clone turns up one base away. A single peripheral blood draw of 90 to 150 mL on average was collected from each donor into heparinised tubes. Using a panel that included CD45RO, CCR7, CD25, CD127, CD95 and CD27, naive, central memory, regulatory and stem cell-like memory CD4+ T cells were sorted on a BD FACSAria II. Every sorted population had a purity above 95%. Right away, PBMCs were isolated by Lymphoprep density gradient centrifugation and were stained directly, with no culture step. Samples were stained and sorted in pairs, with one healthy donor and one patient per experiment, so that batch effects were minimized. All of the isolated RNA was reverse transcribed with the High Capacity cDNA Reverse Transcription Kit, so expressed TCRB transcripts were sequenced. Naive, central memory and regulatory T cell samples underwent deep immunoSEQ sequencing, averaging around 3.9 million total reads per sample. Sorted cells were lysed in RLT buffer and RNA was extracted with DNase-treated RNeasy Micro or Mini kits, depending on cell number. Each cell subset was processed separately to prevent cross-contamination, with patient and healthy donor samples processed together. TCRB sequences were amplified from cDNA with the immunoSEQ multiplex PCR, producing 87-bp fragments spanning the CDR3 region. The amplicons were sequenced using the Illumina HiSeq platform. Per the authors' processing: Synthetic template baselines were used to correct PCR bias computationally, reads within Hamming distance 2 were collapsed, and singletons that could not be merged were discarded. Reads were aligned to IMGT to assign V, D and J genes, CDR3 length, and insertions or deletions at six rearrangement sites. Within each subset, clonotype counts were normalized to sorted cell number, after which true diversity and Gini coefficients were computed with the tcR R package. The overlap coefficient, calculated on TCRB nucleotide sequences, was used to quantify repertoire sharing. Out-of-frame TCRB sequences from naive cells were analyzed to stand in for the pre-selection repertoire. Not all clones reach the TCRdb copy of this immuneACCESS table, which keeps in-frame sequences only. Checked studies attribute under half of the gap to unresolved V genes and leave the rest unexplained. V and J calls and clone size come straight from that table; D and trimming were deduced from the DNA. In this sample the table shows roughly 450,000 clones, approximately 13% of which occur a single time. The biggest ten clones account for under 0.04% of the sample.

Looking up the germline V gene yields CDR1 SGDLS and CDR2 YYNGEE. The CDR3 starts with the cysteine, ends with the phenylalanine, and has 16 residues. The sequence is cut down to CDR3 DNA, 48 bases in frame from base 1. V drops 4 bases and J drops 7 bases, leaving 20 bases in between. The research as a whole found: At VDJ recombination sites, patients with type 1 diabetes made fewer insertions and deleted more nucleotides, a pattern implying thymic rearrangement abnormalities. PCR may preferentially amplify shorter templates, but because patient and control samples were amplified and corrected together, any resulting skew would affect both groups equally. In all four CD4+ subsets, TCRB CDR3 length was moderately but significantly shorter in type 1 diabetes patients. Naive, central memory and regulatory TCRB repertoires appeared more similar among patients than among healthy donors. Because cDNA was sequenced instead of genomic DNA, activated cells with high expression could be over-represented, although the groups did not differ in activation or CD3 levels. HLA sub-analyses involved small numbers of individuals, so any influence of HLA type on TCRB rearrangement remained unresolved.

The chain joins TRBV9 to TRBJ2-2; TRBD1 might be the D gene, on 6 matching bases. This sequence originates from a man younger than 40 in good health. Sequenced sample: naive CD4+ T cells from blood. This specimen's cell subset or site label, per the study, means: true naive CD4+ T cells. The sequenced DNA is TGTGCCAGCAGCCACCCCGCTGGGACATCCATCGGGGAGCTGTTTTTT. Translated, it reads CASSHPAGTSIGELFF.